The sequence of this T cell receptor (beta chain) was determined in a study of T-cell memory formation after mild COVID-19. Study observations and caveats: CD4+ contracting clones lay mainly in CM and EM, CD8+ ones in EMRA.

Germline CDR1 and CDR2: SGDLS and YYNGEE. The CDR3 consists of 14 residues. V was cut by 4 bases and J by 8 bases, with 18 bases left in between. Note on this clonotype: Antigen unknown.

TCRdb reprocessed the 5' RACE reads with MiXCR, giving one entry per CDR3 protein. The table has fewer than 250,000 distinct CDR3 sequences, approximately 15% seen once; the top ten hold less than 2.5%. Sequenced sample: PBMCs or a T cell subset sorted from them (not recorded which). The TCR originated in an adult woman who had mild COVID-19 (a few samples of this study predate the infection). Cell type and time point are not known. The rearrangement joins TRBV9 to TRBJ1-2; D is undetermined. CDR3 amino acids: CASSPGLEKVGYTF. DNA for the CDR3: TGTGCCAGCAGCCCTGGACTGGAAAAGGTCGGCTACACCTTC.